A single sample is the source of the 10 T cell receptor beta chains below, sequenced in a study of CD8 T cells in ankylosing spondylitis. TCRdb re-called the 5' RACE reads with MiXCR, one entry per CDR3 protein. The sample holds approximately 150,000 distinct CDR3 sequences, 9.8% seen once. Input material: blood, either unsorted or a sorted T cell fraction (not recorded which). The source of these receptors is a female donor with ankylosing spondylitis or in good health (not recorded which).

This clonotype was detected ten times or more. The chain combines TRBV5-1 with TRBJ1-1, with a tentative D call TRBD1 (5 bases). The CDR3 totals 17 residues. Between the trimmed V and J ends, which lost 4 bases and 5 bases, there was a span of 24 bases. Germline V lookup: CDR1 SGHRS, CDR2 YFSETQ. This chain's CDR3 is CASSPSPSGTATTEAFF. As DNA, the CDR3 is TGCGCCAGCAGCCCGTCACCTTCCGGGACGGCTACGACTGAAGCTTTCTTT.

This chain joins TRBV27 and TRBJ1-2; 11 bases map to TRBD1. J was trimmed by 6 bases and V by 8 bases; bases with no gene match: 14. Germline-derived CDR1 and CDR2 are MNHEY and SMNVEV (reference sequence). The CDR3 is 16 residues long. The CDR3 reads CASSLGTGGIRDGYTF. The CDR3 bases are TGTGCCAGCTCCTTGGGGACAGGGGGGATCAGGGATGGCTACACCTTC.

This clonotype was recorded a few times. The V gene is TRBV4-3, the J gene TRBJ2-1; 7 bases map to TRBD2. V shed 0 bases and J 0 bases; nucleotides not matched to a gene: 14. The CDR3 runs 20 residues. Looked up from germline, CDR1 is LGHNA and CDR2 is YSLEER. The DNA of the CDR3 is TGCGCCAGCAGCCAAGATAGGGCTAGCGGACTAATGAGCTCCTACAATGAGCAGTTCTTC. Protein product: CASSQDRASGLMSSYNEQFF.

There are a few counts of this clonotype. CDR3: CASSPGTETSEQFF. The CDR3 DNA follows: TGTGCCAGCAGCCCCGGGACAGAGACGTCCGAGCAGTTCTTC. The chain links TRBV11-1 to TRBJ2-1; TRBD1 matches 7 bases. There are 14 residues in the CDR3. Trimming took 5 bases from V and 10 from J; bases not matched to a gene: 11. From germline, CDR1 is SGHAT and CDR2 FQDESV (reference sequence). Full variable domain (missing parts from reference TRBV11-1 and TRBJ2-1): EAEVAQSPRYKITEKSQAVAFWCDPISGHATLYWYRQILGQGPELLVQFQDESVVDDSQLPKDRFSAERLKGVDSTLKIQPAELGDSAMYLCASSPGTETSEQFFGPGTRLTVL.

At least ten counts were recorded for this clonotype. The CDR3 bases are TGCAGCGTTGAAGATCTGGGGGCGGATACGCAGTATTTT. Its protein is CSVEDLGADTQYF. The chain joins TRBV29-1 to TRBJ2-3, with D possibly matching TRBD1 (6 bases). V lost 0 bases, J lost 6 bases, and 10 bases lay in between. In germline, CDR1 is SQVTM, CDR2 ANQGSEA. The CDR3 runs to 13 residues.

This clonotype was picked up a small number of times. This chain uses TRBV11-2 with TRBJ2-3; TRBD2 matches 7 bases. The V gene end was trimmed by 3 bases and the J gene end by 6 bases; junction bases not matched to a gene: 6. There are 14 residues in the CDR3. The germline gives CDR1 SGHAT, CDR2 FQNNGV. The CDR3 region has the DNA TGTGCCAGCAGCTTTAGCGGGTTAGGGGATACGCAGTATTTT. Encoded protein: CASSFSGLGDTQYF.

In its sample, this clonotype was seen a few times. The chain couples TRBV10-1 to TRBJ2-1; TRBD2 matches 8 bases. Germline V gene lookup returns CDR1 WNHNN and CDR2 SYGVQD (reference sequence). This CDR3 spans 13 amino acids. Trimming at V came to 11 bases and at J to 4 bases, leaving 7 bases not matched to a gene. CDR3 nucleotides: TGCGCCTGCATAACTAGCGGATACAATGAGCAGTTCTTC. It is translated as CACITSGYNEQFF.

The sample holds a few counts of this clonotype. CDR3: CASSSGLAWTGELFF. DNA of the CDR3: TGTGCCAGCAGCTCGGGACTAGCGTGGACCGGGGAGCTGTTTTTT. The chain employs TRBV7-6 and TRBJ2-2; 10 nucleotides align to TRBD2. This CDR3 has 15 amino acids. Losses at the gene ends were 4 bases for V and 5 bases for J; bases not matched to a gene: 4. CDR1 is SGHVS, CDR2 FNYEAQ, per germline.

This clonotype showed up just a few times. The genes are TRBV27 and TRBJ2-3; TRBD1 might be the D (5 bases). In germline, CDR1 is MNHEY, CDR2 SMNVEV (reference sequence). V lost 6 bases, J lost 4 bases, and 14 bases lay in between. The CDR3 runs 14 residues. The CDR3: CASSRREYADTQYF. The CDR3 nucleotides are TGTGCCAGCAGCCGCAGGGAATATGCAGATACGCAGTATTTT.

This clonotype came up many times. The gene calls are TRBV12-3 or TRBV12-4 and TRBJ1-1, with TRBD1 as a possible D gene (5 bases). The CDR3 is made up of 14 amino acids. Trimming shortened V by 5 bases and J by 4 bases, and 14 bases separated the two germline ends. CDR3 sequence: CASSPSGSTTEAFF. The CDR3 DNA reads as TGTGCCAGCAGTCCGTCAGGGTCGACCACTGAAGCTTTCTTT.